The clone carrying this T cell receptor (beta chain) was recorded at least ten times. The antigen is undetermined. The data derive from a study of T cells in Graves' hyperthyroidism and ophthalmopathy. Whole-study results and caveats: A model built on 13 V-J features separated ophthalmopathy from stable hyperthyroidism.

The diagnoses drew upon clinical symptoms, serum thyroxine and TRAb, thyroid ultrasound and orbital computed tomography. V lost 0 bases and J lost 9, with 6 bases in between. The V gene's germline CDR1 is SEHNR and CDR2 FQNEAQ (reference sequence). The CDR3 sequence is 12 residues long. The investigators amplified TCR beta CDR3 regions from RNA transcripts. When the TCR CDR3 underwent first-round RT-PCR, the HTBI primer set was used. Via MiXCR, TCRdb re-called the multiplex PCR reads, giving one row per CDR3 protein. The repertoire consists of about 110,000 distinct CDR3 sequences, with about 17% occurring once and the leading ten covering around two fifths.

The chain employs TRBV7-9 and TRBJ2-1; possibly TRBD2 for D (5 bases). Material for sequencing was blood. This sequence originates from a woman between 45 and 60 years old with Graves' hyperthyroidism. CDR3 loop: CASSLARGEQFF. CDR3 coding DNA: TGTGCCAGCAGCTTAGCTCGGGGTGAGCAGTTCTTC.